The text below deals with one TCR beta chain. Its antigen is not identified. The data belong to a study of cytomegalovirus exposure and HLA in healthy donors. Only in-frame clones appear in the TCRdb table, and some are missing; sequencing was by immunoSEQ multiplex PCR. The data show fewer than 350,000 clones, approximately 87% seen once. CDR3 length equals 11 residues. Germline assignment: CDR1 SNHLY and CDR2 FYNNEI. The V end lost 7 bases, the J end lost 1 base, and 4 bases lay between the germline ends. Study-wide points: In vitro testing confirmed a few CMV-associated chains as specific for CMV antigens. Associated with cytomegalovirus, according to the listing, were 150 to 200 TCR beta chains.

The source is a woman aged 18-30 years in good health and CMV-seronegative. The chain carries TRBV2 and TRBJ2-5; D gene unclear. What was sequenced was PBMCs. The CDR3 coding sequence is TGTGCCAGCACCAGCCAAGAGACCCAGTACTTC. It specifies CASTSQETQYF.